The clone carrying this T cell receptor beta chain was picked up a small number of times. This specimen comes from a study of early T cells in non-severe SARS-CoV-2 infection. The germline V gene encodes CDR1 KGHSH and CDR2 LQKENI. V shed 2 bases and J shed 0 bases, with 5 bases lying between them. CDR3 size: 13 residues. Unique molecular identifier tags were affixed to discrete cDNA molecules. From the 5' RACE reads, TCRdb called clonotypes with MiXCR, one entry per CDR3 protein. Of around 50,000 distinct CDR3 sequences listed, around 6% are singletons. V and J are TRBV18 and TRBJ2-7, with no clear D. This clonotype was sampled from an adult who was a healthcare worker with PCR-confirmed SARS-CoV-2 infection or an uninfected control (not recorded which). Source material: whole blood. The CDR3 nucleotides read TGTGCCAGCTCACCATCAAGCTCCTACGAGCAGTACTTC. Translated, it gives CASSPSSSYEQYF.